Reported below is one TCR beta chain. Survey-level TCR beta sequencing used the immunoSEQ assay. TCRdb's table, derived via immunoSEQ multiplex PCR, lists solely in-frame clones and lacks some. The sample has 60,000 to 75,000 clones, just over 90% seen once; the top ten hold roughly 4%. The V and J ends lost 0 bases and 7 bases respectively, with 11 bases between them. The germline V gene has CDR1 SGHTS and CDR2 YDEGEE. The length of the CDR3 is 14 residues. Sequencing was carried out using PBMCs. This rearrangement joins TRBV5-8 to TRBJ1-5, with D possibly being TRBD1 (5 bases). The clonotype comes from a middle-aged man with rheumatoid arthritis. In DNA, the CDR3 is TGTGCCAGCAGCTTGGCAGGGCCCCCCCAGCCCCAGCATTTT. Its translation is CASSLAGPPQPQHF. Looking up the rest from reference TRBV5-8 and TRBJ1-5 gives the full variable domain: EAGVTQSPTHLIKTRGQQATLRCSPISGHTSVYWYQQALGLGLQFLLWYDEGEERNRGNFPPRFSGRQFPNYSSELNVNALELEDSALYLCASSLAGPPQPQHFGDGTRLSIL.